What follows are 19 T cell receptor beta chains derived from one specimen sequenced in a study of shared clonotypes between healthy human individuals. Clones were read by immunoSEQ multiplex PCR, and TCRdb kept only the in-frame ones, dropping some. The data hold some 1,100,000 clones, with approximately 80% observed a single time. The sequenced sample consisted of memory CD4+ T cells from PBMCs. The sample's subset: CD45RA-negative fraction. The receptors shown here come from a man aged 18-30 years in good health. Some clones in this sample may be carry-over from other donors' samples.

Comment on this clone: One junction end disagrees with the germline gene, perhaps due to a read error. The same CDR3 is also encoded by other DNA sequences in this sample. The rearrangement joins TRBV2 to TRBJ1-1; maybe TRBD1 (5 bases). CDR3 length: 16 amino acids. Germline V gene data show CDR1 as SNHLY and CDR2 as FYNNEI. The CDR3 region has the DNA TGTGCCAGCAGCGAGGGGCGGGGCAGCCAACCCACTGAGGCTTTCTTT. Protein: CASSEGRGSQPTEAFF.

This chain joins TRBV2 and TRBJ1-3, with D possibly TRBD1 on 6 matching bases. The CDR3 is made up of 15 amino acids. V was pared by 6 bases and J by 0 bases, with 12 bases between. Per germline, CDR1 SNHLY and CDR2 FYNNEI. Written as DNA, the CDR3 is TGTGCCAGCAGCCAGGGGCCCATCTCTGGAAACACCATATATTTT. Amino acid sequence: CASSQGPISGNTIYF. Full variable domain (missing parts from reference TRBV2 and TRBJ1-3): EPEVTQTPSHQVTQMGQEVILRCVPISNHLYFYWYRQILGQKVEFLVSFYNNEISEKSEIFDDQFSVERPDGSNFTLKIRSTKLEDSAMYFCASSQGPISGNTIYFGEGSWLTVV.

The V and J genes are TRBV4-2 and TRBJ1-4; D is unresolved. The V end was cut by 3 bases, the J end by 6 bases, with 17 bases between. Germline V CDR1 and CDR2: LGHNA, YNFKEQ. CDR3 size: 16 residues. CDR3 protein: CASSHGEGLSDEKLFF. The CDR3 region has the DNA TGTGCCAGCAGCCATGGTGAAGGGTTGTCTGATGAAAAACTGTTTTTT.

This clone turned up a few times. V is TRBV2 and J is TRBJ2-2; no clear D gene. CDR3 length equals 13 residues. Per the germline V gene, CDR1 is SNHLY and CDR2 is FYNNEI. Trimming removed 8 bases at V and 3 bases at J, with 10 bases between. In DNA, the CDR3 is TGTGCCAGCGCATTAGACCACACCGGGGAGCTGTTTTTT. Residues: CASALDHTGELFF.

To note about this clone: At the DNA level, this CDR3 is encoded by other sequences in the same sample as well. CDR3 coding DNA: TGCGCCAGCAGCTTTCAGCGGACAGATACGCAGTATTTT. This encodes CASSFQRTDTQYF. The chain carries TRBV5-1 and TRBJ2-3, with a possible D match to TRBD2 (5 bases). The germline V and J ends were trimmed by 2 bases and 3 bases, with 7 bases remaining between them. This CDR3 contains 13 residues. Germline V gene data show CDR1 as SGHRS and CDR2 as YFSETQ.

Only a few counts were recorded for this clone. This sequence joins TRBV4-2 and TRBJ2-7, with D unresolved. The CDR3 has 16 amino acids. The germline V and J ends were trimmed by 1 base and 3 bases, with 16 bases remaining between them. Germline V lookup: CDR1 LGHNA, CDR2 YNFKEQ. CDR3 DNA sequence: TGTGCCAGCAGCCAAGCCGCCCAGAGGAAAGACTACGAGCAGTACTTC. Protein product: CASSQAAQRKDYEQYF.

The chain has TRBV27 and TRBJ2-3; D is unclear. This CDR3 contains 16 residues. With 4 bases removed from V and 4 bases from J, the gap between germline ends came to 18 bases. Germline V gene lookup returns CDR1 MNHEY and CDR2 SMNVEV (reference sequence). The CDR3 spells CASSSPYGPSADTQYF. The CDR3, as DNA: TGTGCCAGCAGTTCCCCTTACGGACCTTCCGCAGATACGCAGTATTTT.

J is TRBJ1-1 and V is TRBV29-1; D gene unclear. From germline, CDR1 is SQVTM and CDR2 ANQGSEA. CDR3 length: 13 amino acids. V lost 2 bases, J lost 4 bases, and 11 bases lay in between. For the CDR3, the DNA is TGCAGCGTTGAACCGAAACTTGTCACTGAAGCTTTCTTT. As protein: CSVEPKLVTEAFF.

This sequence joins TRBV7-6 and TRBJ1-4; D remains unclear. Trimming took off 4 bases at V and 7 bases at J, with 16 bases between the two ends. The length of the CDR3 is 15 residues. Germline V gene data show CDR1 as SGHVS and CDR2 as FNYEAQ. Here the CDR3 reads CASSSGVAFGEKLFF. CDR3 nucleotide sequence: TGTGCCAGCAGCTCCGGGGTGGCCTTTGGTGAAAAACTGTTTTTT.

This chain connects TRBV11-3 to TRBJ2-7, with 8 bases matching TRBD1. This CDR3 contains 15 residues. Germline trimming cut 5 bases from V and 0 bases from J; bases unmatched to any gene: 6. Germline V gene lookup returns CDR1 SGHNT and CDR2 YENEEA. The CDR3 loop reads CASSSRTGSSYEQYF. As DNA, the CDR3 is TGTGCCAGCAGCAGTAGGACAGGGAGCTCCTACGAGCAGTACTTC. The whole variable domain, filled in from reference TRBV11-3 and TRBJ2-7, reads EAGVVQSPRYKIIEKKQPVAFWCNPISGHNTLYWYLQNLGQGPELLIRYENEEAVDDSQLPKDRFSAERLKGVDSTLKIQPAELGDSAVYLCASSSRTGSSYEQYFGPGTRLTVT.

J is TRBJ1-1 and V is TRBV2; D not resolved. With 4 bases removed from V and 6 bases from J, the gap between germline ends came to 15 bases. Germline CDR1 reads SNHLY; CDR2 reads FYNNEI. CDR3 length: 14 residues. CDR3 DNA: TGTGCCAGCAGTGTGGGTAGCTATGGAGCTGAAGCTTTCTTT. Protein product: CASSVGSYGAEAFF. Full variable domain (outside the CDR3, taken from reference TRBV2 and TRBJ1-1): EPEVTQTPSHQVTQMGQEVILRCVPISNHLYFYWYRQILGQKVEFLVSFYNNEISEKSEIFDDQFSVERPDGSNFTLKIRSTKLEDSAMYFCASSVGSYGAEAFFGQGTRLTVV.

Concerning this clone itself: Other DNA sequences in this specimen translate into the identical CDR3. CDR3 loop: CASSPSNTGELFF. The CDR3 DNA follows: TGTGCCAGCAGCCCCTCTAACACCGGGGAGCTGTTTTTT. V and J are TRBV7-3 and TRBJ2-2; D is uncertain. V dropped 5 bases and J dropped 2 bases, with 6 bases sitting between them. Germline CDR1 and CDR2: SGHTA and FQGTGA. The CDR3 totals 13 residues.

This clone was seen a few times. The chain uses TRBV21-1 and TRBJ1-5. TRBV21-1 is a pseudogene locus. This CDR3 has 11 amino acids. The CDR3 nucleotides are TGTGCCAGCAGCTTACCGCAGCCCCAGCATTTT. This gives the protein CASSLPQPQHF.

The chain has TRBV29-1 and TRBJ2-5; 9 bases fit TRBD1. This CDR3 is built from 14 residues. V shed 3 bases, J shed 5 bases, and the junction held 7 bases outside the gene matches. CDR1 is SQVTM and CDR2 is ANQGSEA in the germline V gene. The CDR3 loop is CSVDGDRVGETQYF. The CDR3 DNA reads TGCAGCGTTGACGGGGACAGGGTCGGGGAGACCCAGTACTTC.

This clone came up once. The CDR3 sequence is CAIRPGQNSYEQYF. CDR3 DNA: TGTGCCATCAGGCCCGGACAGAACTCCTACGAGCAGTACTTC. The V and J genes are TRBV10-3 and TRBJ2-7, with D maybe TRBD1 (6 bases). This CDR3 has 14 amino acids. The V gene lost 6 bases and the J gene lost 0 bases, with 12 bases spanning the gap. Germline CDR1 and CDR2: ENHRY and SYGVKD.

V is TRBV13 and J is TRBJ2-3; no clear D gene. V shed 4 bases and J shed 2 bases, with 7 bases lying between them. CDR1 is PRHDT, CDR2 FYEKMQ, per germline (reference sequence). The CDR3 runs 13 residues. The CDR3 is CASSSENTDTQYF. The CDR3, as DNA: TGTGCCAGCAGCTCAGAGAACACAGATACGCAGTATTTT.

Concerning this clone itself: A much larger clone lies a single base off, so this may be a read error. CDR3 protein: CASSPGLAAYEQYF. CDR3 bases: TGTGCCAGCAGCCCGGGACTAGCGGCCTACGAGCAGTACTTC. J is TRBJ2-7 and V is TRBV7-2; 11 bases line up with TRBD2. The ends lost 5 bases at V and 2 bases at J; junction bases unmatched: 2. Germline V gene data show CDR1 as SGHTA and CDR2 as FQGNSA. This CDR3 is built from 14 residues. Based on the CDR3 plus reference TRBV7-2 and TRBJ2-7, the full variable domain is GAGVSQSPSNKVTEKGKDVELRCDPISGHTALYWYRQSLGQGLEFLIYFQGNSAPDKSGLPSDRFSAERTGGSVSTLTIQRTQQEDSAVYLCASSPGLAAYEQYFGPGTRLTVT.

CDR3 in amino acids: CASSLISAPPGEQYF. CDR3 bases: TGTGCCAGCAGCCTTATTTCGGCCCCACCGGGCGAGCAGTACTTC. V and J are TRBV5-5 and TRBJ2-7; D unclear. The CDR3 extends over 15 amino acids. The germline V and J ends were trimmed by 4 bases and 6 bases, with 20 bases remaining between them. CDR1 and CDR2 (germline): SGHKS, YYEKEE (reference sequence).

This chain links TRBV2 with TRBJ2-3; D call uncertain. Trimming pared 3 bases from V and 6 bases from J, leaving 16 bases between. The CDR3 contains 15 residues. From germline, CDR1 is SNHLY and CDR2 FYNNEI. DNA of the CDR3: TGTGCCAGCAGTGAGGGTCCCGGATGGGATGATACGCAGTATTTT. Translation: CASSEGPGWDDTQYF.